A selection of T cell receptor beta chains follows, all from one sample in a study of blood T cell repertoires in COVID-19. TCRdb's table, derived via immunoSEQ multiplex PCR, lists solely in-frame clones and lacks some. The table lists roughly 250,000 clones, more than 80% of them singletons. Sequenced material: PBMCs or T cells enriched from blood (not recorded which). These receptors were taken from a woman between 18 and 29 years old who had recovered from COVID-19. The CDR3 runs from the conserved cysteine through the conserved F or W. The D gene is left open where the match is weak.

d_call | v_call | cdr3_aa
. | TRBV14 | CASSQDGGTYSPLHF
TRBD1 | TRBV19 | CASSMVGQGGYNEQFF
TRBD1 | TRBV28 | CASSSVDRRYGYTF
TRBD1 | TRBV4-1 | CASGEGQGNTEAFF
TRBD1 | TRBV7-6 | CASSQGVVNSPLHF
. | TRBV7-9 | CASSHPAAGYNSPLHF
TRBD1 | TRBV9 | CASSVTGLNTEAFF
TRBD2 | TRBV2 | CASRPGLAGGGETQYF
TRBD2 | TRBV5-1 | CASSLGLAGPYNEQFF
TRBD1 | TRBV5-1 | CASSLFPTGSSNQPQHF
. | TRBV5-1 | CASSLNTEPVYGYTF
TRBD1 | TRBV6-1 | CASSEDRGRLYTF
. | TRBV15 | CATSRAPNTPQHF
TRBD2 | TRBV4-2 | CASNLAGGHTDTQYF
. | TRBV12-5 | CASGLDQLTLHTEAFF
. | TRBV7-8 | CASSLVPPGETQYF
TRBD1 | TRBV29-1 | CSVEARDRGHGYTF
TRBD2 | TRBV7-9 | CASSSTSGGNNEQFF
TRBD2 | TRBV5-1 | CASSLSGGAYEQYF
. | TRBV5-1 | CASSLKLDALLFF
. | TRBV6-5 | CASSHNRGVPVGYTF
TRBD1 | TRBV18 | CASSPSGQGRSYGYTF
TRBD1 | TRBV25-1 | CASSRTGGDTQYF
. | TRBV7-9 | CASSPRAGIGGNTIYF
TRBD1 | TRBV28 | CASSLLTGQNEQFF
TRBD1 | TRBV5-4 | CATPGQGTGANVLTF
. | TRBV5-1 | CASSSTGLTRAEAFF
. | TRBV18 | CASSPQGGRHGYTF
. | TRBV19 | CASREGASYEQYF
TRBD1 | TRBV5-1 | CASSQGQGDYEQYF
. | TRBV21-1 | CASSKPGYSNQPQHF
TRBD1 | TRBV7-2 | CASSFQGGQPQHF
. | TRBV4-1 | CASSQDRVAGAEQYF
TRBD1 | TRBV30 | CAWRGTGGWTGELFF
. | TRBV5-1 | CASRNEGQGGDEAFF
TRBD2 | TRBV2 | CASSDTGTSRETQYF
. | TRBV6-5 | CASSSGTTEGYTF
. | TRBV7-2 | CASSLNRAFF
. | TRBV5-1 | CASSSTGSPDEKLFF
TRBD2 | TRBV2 | CASRRGLAGVGETQYF
TRBD1 | TRBV5-1 | CASSHYGTGMVADTQYF
TRBD2 | TRBV20-1 | CSASRTSGGLINTQYF
. | TRBV19 | CASSIGWANYEQYF
. | TRBV5-1 | CASSLGRSFLNTEAFF
TRBD2 | TRBV11-3 | CASSSSGGITDTQYF
. | TRBV6-5 | CASSDSRGSYEQYF
. | TRBV13 | CASSGSRGDEQYF
. | TRBV6-5 | CASSYGLPIYGYTF
TRBD1 | TRBV6-5 | CASSSDRDYGYTF
. | TRBV7-3 | CASSLGQINEQFF
. | TRBV4-1 | CASSQDNYEQYF
TRBD1 | TRBV4-1 | CASSQNPGQGVYEQYF
. | TRBV10-2 | CASSGQGLRNSPLHF
. | TRBV5-4 | CASKAAASSYNSPLHF
. | TRBV10-3 | CAISERRDTDTQYF
. | TRBV30 | CAWSDMGGNQPQHF